Presented here are 2 T cell receptor beta chains from one specimen sequenced in a study of T cell responses to AZD1222 COVID-19 vaccine. The data were produced by immunoSEQ multiplex PCR, yet TCRdb's version contains in-frame clones alone and is incomplete. The profile shows more than 150,000 clones, around 90% of them singletons. The sequenced sample was peripheral blood, obtained 28 days after the second AZD1222 dose. These receptors were collected from an adult who received the AZD1222 COVID-19 vaccine.

The gene calls are TRBV2 and TRBJ1-1, with a possible D match to TRBD1 (5 bases). Trimming took off 5 bases at V and 1 base at J, with 11 bases between the two ends. The length of the CDR3 is 14 residues. Germline CDR1 SNHLY, CDR2 FYNNEI. CDR3 nucleotide sequence: TGTGCCAGCAGTAAAGGGGCAGCGAACACTGAAGCTTTCTTT. It specifies CASSKGAANTEAFF.

The chain combines TRBV28 with TRBJ2-3; possibly TRBD2 for D (6 bases). CDR3 length: 13 residues. The V end lost 6 bases, the J end lost 5 bases, and 12 bases lay between the germline ends. Germline V gene lookup returns CDR1 MDHEN and CDR2 SYDVKM. CDR3 region: CASRMQGGDTQYF. The CDR3 nucleotides read TGTGCCAGCAGGATGCAGGGAGGAGATACGCAGTATTTT.